This T cell receptor beta chain was retrieved from a study of blood T cell repertoires in COVID-19. In the case of this clone: At one boundary the junction diverges from the germline segment, which might be a read error.

Measured with immunoSEQ multiplex PCR; TCRdb has only the in-frame clones, and not every one. The table records around 230,000 clones, 82% of them present only once. The germline CDR1 and CDR2 sequences are LNHDA and SQIVND (reference sequence). The CDR3 consists of 13 residues. The chain couples TRBV19 to TRBJ2-5; TRBD1 is a possible D gene (5 bases). The sample comprised peripheral blood. The receptor was derived from a woman aged 60-70 years with active or convalescent COVID-19. The CDR3 spells CASSIDGQEAQYF. The CDR3 DNA reads TGTGCCAGTAGTATTGACGGACAAGAGGCCCAGTACTTC.